The 9 T cell receptor beta chains below come from one sample, sequenced in a study of blood T cell repertoires in COVID-19. Clones were read by immunoSEQ multiplex PCR, and TCRdb kept only the in-frame ones, dropping some. Of over 60,000 clones listed, 65% to 90% are singletons. Sequenced sample: peripheral blood. The receptors derive from a man aged 65 to 85 with active or convalescent COVID-19.

The chain combines TRBV5-1 with TRBJ2-1; D may be TRBD2 (5 bases). CDR1 is SGHRS and CDR2 is YFSETQ in the germline V gene. Trimming pared 3 bases from V and 5 bases from J, leaving 9 bases between. The CDR3 runs 13 residues. The CDR3 spells CASSSGLNNEQFF. The CDR3 DNA is TGCGCCAGCAGCTCAGGACTGAACAATGAGCAGTTCTTC. Full variable domain (rest looked up from reference TRBV5-1 and TRBJ2-1): KAGVTQTPRYLIKTRGQQVTLSCSPISGHRSVSWYQQTPGQGLQFLFEYFSETQRNKGNFPGRFSGRQFSNSRSEMNVSTLELGDSALYLCASSSGLNNEQFFGPGTRLTVL.

This clone was seen more than once but under ten times. The V and J genes are TRBV27 and TRBJ2-2; weak D call: TRBD1 (5 bases). Germline V lookup: CDR1 MNHEY, CDR2 SMNVEV (reference sequence). The CDR3 extends over 17 amino acids. Trimming removed 2 bases from V and 0 bases from J, with 13 bases in between. The CDR3 nucleotides are TGTGCCAGCAGTTTACGTCGATCGACAGCGAACACCGGGGAGCTGTTTTTT. It specifies CASSLRRSTANTGELFF.

The chain joins TRBV18 to TRBJ1-1; 8 bases match TRBD1. This CDR3 comprises 16 residues. CDR1 is KGHSH, CDR2 LQKENI, per germline. V trimming: 0 bases; J trimming: 5 bases; junction bases outside the gene matches: 8. CDR3 nucleotide sequence: TGTGCCAGCTCACCACCGATGACAGGGGTAAATACTGAAGCTTTCTTT. Translation gives CASSPPMTGVNTEAFF.

A single count supports this clone. V usage is TRBV28 and J usage is TRBJ1-4; tentatively, D is TRBD1 (6 bases). This CDR3 is built from 15 residues. Germline-derived CDR1 and CDR2 are MDHEN and SYDVKM. Trimming took 4 bases from V and 11 from J, leaving 20 bases between them. The CDR3 region is CASSSRDNDYPKLFF. The DNA of the CDR3 is TGTGCCAGCAGTTCCCGGGACAATGATTACCCTAAACTGTTTTTT.

The J gene is TRBJ2-2, the V gene TRBV7-2; TRBD2 is a possible D gene (7 bases). Germline V lookup: CDR1 SGHTA, CDR2 FQGNSA. V was cut by 1 base and J by 7 bases, with 16 bases left in between. The CDR3 has 16 amino acids. In nucleotides, the CDR3 is TGTGCCAGCAGCTTAGTAGGCGGGGGCCCCGGCGGGGAGCTGTTTTTT. Its translation is CASSLVGGGPGGELFF.

V usage is TRBV2 and J usage is TRBJ2-7, with TRBD1 matching 8 bases. The CDR3 covers 11 residues. The germline V gene has CDR1 SNHLY and CDR2 FYNNEI. Germline trimming cut 4 bases from V and 7 bases from J; bases unmatched to any gene: 0. The CDR3 loop is CASSGDREQYF. The CDR3, as DNA: TGTGCCAGCAGTGGGGACAGGGAGCAGTACTTC.

As DNA, the CDR3 is TGTGCCAGCAGTTACTCATCGGGGTCCTCCTACGAGCAGTACTTC. This sequence encodes CASSYSSGSSYEQYF. The genes are TRBV6-5 and TRBJ2-7, with a tentative D call TRBD2 (5 bases). The V and J ends lost 0 bases and 0 bases respectively, with 9 bases between them. The CDR3 length is 15 residues. Germline V gives CDR1 MNHEY, CDR2 SVGAGI.

The chain couples TRBV18 to TRBJ2-3; 8 bases agree with TRBD2. V lost 0 bases to trimming and J lost 0 bases; unmatched junction nucleotides: 5. This CDR3 region has 17 residues. Germline loops: CDR1 KGHSH, CDR2 LQKENI. The CDR3 nucleotides read TGTGCCAGCTCACCACCGAGCGGGAGTTTAAGCACAGATACGCAGTATTTT. Amino acids: CASSPPSGSLSTDTQYF.

V usage is TRBV29-1 and J usage is TRBJ1-2, with D hard to call. CDR1 is SQVTM, CDR2 ANQGSEA, per germline. V lost 6 bases to trimming and J lost 2 bases, with 10 bases between them. The CDR3 totals 12 residues. The CDR3 protein is CSVQTGNYGYTF. CDR3 DNA sequence: TGCAGCGTCCAGACGGGAAACTATGGCTACACCTTC.